This entry is about one T cell receptor beta chain. This CDR3 comprises 12 residues. CDR1 is GTSNPN, CDR2 SVGIG, per germline (reference sequence). V lost 2 bases and J 3 bases, leaving 8 bases between the germline ends. In TCRdb, the RT-PCR reads were re-called with MiXCR into one record per CDR3 protein. Of some 92,000 distinct CDR3 sequences in the sample, roughly 48% are singletons; the top ten hold around 55%. These data belong to a study of patients and donors after allogeneic stem cell transplantation. The clonotype originates from a human donor who was either an allogeneic HSCT recipient or a stem cell or donor lymphocyte infusion donor (not recorded which). It is not recorded whose cells these are; they may come from a transplant donor. Specimen: blood, either unsorted or a sorted T cell fraction (not recorded which). The chain employs TRBV30 and TRBJ2-7; D is perhaps TRBD1 (6 bases). CDR3 region: CAWSLGGYEQYF. The CDR3 region has the DNA TGTGCCTGGAGTTTAGGGGGCTACGAGCAGTACTTC.